The T cell receptor beta chain under discussion was sequenced for a study of neurological immune-mediated disorders. The cDNA came from 5'RACE, which used 10-nucleotide random UMIs. Every sequencing run drew on 15-18 subjects and yielded over 180 million TCR-beta sequences. Via MiXCR, TCRdb re-called the 5' RACE reads, giving one row per CDR3 protein. The sample carries approximately 21,000 distinct CDR3 sequences, around 6.2% recorded once. The junction had 7 bases not matched to a gene; V was cut back by 4 bases and J by 3 bases. Germline CDR1 is SGHNT and CDR2 is YYREEE (reference sequence). The CDR3 loop spans 14 amino acids. This clonotype was picked up many times. Antigen unknown. General study findings and limits: Because no CDR3 amino acid sequences were shared across subjects by expanded clones, private repertoires were suggested in all groups.

The J gene is TRBJ2-7, the V gene TRBV5-4; the match to TRBD1 covers 7 bases. The sample was CD8+ T cells from blood. The TCR comes from a man aged 18 to 30 in good health. The CDR3 loop is CASSETGSLYEQYF. CDR3 sequence (DNA): TGTGCCAGCAGCGAGACAGGGTCTCTCTACGAGCAGTACTTC.